Below, 2 T cell receptor beta chains from the same sample are listed, as sequenced in a study of blood T cell repertoires in COVID-19. Produced via immunoSEQ multiplex PCR; TCRdb's table is partial and in-frame only. The sample lists more than 65,000 clones, 80% to 90% seen once, with about 9.1% in the top ten. The sample was peripheral blood. These receptor sequences come from a man between 50 and 59 years old with acute or convalescent COVID-19.

CDR3: CASSVGTSGVYEQYF. As DNA, the CDR3 is TGTGCCAGCAGCGTTGGGACTAGCGGGGTCTACGAGCAGTACTTC. The gene calls are TRBV3-1 (or the pseudogene TRBV3-2) and TRBJ2-7; 13 positions match TRBD2. Germline CDR1 LGHDT, CDR2 YNNKEL (reference sequence). V shed 5 bases, J shed 3 bases, and the junction held 4 bases outside the gene matches. The CDR3 totals 15 residues.

The chain couples TRBV28 to TRBJ2-5; D might be TRBD2 (5 bases). Germline CDR1 MDHEN, CDR2 SYDVKM. V lost 4 bases and J lost 5, with 11 bases in between. The CDR3 is 13 residues long. CDR3 bases: TGTGCCAGCAGTTCCGGGATTCGGGAGACCCAGTACTTC. Translation: CASSSGIRETQYF.